This TCR beta chain appears in the sequencing data of a study of shared clonotypes between healthy human individuals. Replicate PCRs run on sorted subsets employed approximately 200 ng DNA, approximately 30,000 T cell genomes. The authors' processing: In the immunoSEQ data, sequences were junction-only and lacked quality scores, so filtering differed. Libraries were prepared by immunoSEQ multiplex PCR; TCRdb keeps only in-frame clonotypes and omits some of them. The V and J calls and clone size come from that table; D and trimming were worked out from the DNA. The table lists approximately 1,000,000 clones, around 82% of them singletons. There are a few counts of this clone. Each of the donors was a healthy adult who was HIV-negative and had not had a recent acute infection or vaccination. Trimming took 7 bases from V and 4 from J, leaving 10 bases between them. The germline gives CDR1 LNHDA, CDR2 SQIVND (reference sequence). The CDR3 extends over 12 amino acids.

Sequences were obtained from memory CD4+ T cells from PBMCs. Subset: CD45RA-negative fraction. The TCR comes from a man younger than 30 in good health. Some clones in this sample may be carry-over from other donors' samples. This sequence joins TRBV19 and TRBJ1-1; D gene ambiguous. The chain's CDR3 is CASKKLGTEAFF. CDR3 coding DNA: TGTGCCAGTAAAAAACTCGGCACTGAAGCTTTCTTT.